This entry features one T cell receptor beta chain sequence. Its antigen remains unidentified. Trimming removed 3 bases from V and 4 bases from J, with 9 bases in between. Germline CDR1 reads MNHEY; CDR2 reads SMNVEV (reference sequence). The CDR3 is 14 residues long. Survey level was the resolution at which the v3.0 immunoSEQ assay ran. Repertoires were generated with immunoSEQ multiplex PCR, while TCRdb's copy carries only in-frame clones and drops some. Here the sample spans 9,500 to 11,000 clones, 76% being singletons. The source of the sample is a study of long-term antiretroviral therapy in people with HIV. The study drew at least one pre-ART and at least two post-ART PBMC samples from every donor. Notes on the study in general: Transplant donor controls retained higher diversity, though diversity increased after ART. HIV repertoires had narrower CDR3 length ranges than controls.

This specimen was unsorted PBMCs, taken at the start of antiretroviral therapy, before treatment. This sequence joins TRBV27 and TRBJ1-4; D perhaps matches TRBD1 (6 bases). The clonotype was recovered from a man younger than 40 with HIV. This CDR3 is CASSFKGVNEKLFF. The CDR3 nucleotides read TGTGCCAGCAGTTTTAAGGGGGTTAATGAAAAACTGTTTTTT.